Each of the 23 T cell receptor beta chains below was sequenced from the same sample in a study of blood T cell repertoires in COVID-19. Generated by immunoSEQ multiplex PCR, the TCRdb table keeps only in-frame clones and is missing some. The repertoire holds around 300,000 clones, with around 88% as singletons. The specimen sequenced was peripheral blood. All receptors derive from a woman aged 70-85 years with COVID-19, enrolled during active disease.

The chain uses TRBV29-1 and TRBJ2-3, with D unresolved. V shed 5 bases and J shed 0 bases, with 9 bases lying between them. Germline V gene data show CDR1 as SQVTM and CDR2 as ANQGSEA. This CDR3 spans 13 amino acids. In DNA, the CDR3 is TGCAGCGTTCGAGGCCTTAGCACAGATACGCAGTATTTT. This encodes CSVRGLSTDTQYF.

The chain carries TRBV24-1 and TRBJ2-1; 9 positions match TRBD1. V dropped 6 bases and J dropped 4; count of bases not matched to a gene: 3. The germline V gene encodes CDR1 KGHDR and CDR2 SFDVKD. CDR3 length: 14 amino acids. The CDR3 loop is CATSTGGFYNEQFF. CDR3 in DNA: TGTGCCACCAGTACAGGGGGCTTTTACAATGAGCAGTTCTTC.

The CDR3 DNA sequence: TGTGCCAGTAATCCAGGGGTCGGTACTGAAGCTTTCTTT. Its translation: CASNPGVGTEAFF. J is TRBJ1-1 and V is TRBV19; possible D gene TRBD1, 6 bases. The V gene lost 7 bases and the J gene lost 5 bases, with 14 bases spanning the gap. This CDR3 is built from 13 residues. Germline values: CDR1 LNHDA, CDR2 SQIVND (reference sequence).

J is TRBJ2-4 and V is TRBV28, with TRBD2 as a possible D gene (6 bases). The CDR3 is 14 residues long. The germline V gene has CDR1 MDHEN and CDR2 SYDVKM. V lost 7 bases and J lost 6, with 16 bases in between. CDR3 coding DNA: TGTGCCAGCAAGGAAGGAGGGTTGGGAAACATTCAGTACTTC. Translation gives CASKEGGLGNIQYF.

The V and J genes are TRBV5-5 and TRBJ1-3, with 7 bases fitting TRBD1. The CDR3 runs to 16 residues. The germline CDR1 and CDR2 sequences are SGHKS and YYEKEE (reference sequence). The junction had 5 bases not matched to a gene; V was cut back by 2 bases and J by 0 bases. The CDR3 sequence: CASSFFRTGSGNTIYF. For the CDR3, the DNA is TGTGCCAGCAGCTTTTTCCGGACAGGCTCTGGAAACACCATATATTTT.

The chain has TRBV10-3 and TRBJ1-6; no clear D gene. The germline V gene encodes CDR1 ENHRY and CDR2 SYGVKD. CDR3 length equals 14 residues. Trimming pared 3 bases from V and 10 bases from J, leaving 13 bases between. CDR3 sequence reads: CAISDSKRQSPLHF. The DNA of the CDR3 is TGTGCCATCAGTGATAGTAAGAGACAATCACCCCTCCACTTT.

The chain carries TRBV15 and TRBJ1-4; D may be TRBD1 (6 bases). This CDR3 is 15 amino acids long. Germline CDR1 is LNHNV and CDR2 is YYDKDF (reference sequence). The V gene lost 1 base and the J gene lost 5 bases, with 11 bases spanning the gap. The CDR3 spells CATSRGQGRNEKLFF. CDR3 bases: TGTGCCACCAGCAGAGGTCAGGGGAGAAATGAAAAACTGTTTTTT.

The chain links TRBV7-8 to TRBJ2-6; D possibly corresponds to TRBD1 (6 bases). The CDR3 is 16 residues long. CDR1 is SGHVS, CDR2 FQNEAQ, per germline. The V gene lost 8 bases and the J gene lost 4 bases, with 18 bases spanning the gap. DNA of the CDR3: TGTGCCAGCGCAAGGGGACAAGGGTTGGGGGCCAACGTCCTGACTTTC. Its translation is CASARGQGLGANVLTF.

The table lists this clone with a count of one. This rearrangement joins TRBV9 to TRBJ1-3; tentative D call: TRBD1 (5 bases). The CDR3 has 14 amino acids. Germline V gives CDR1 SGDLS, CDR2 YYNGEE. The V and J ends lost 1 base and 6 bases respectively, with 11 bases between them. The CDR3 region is CASSVQGTENTIYF. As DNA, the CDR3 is TGTGCCAGCAGCGTACAGGGAACTGAAAACACCATATATTTT. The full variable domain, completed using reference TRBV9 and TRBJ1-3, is DSGVTQTPKHLITATGQRVTLRCSPRSGDLSVYWYQQSLDQGLQFLIQYYNGEERAKGNILERFSAQQFPDLHSELNLSSLELGDSALYFCASSVQGTENTIYFGEGSWLTVV.

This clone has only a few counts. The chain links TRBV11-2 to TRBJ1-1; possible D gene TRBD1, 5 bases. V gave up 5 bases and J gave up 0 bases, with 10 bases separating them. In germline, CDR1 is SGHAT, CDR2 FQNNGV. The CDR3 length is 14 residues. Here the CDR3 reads CASSPQVMNTEAFF. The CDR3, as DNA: TGTGCCAGCAGCCCACAGGTTATGAACACTGAAGCTTTCTTT.

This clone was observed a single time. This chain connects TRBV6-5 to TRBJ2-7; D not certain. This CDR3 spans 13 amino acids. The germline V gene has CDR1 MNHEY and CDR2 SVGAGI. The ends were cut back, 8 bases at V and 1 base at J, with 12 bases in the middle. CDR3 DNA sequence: TGTGCCAGCTCACCGGGTCCTTCCTACGAGCAGTACTTC. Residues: CASSPGPSYEQYF.

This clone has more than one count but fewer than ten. In nucleotides, the CDR3 is TGCGCCAGCAGCTTGGTTCCCGGGGACAGAAACTATGGCTACACCTTC. This translates into CASSLVPGDRNYGYTF. The V and J genes are TRBV5-1 and TRBJ1-2, with 7 bases identical to TRBD1. The CDR3 has 16 residues. Germline CDR1 is SGHRS and CDR2 is YFSETQ. The V segment lost 0 bases and the J segment 2 bases; nucleotides outside the gene matches: 7.

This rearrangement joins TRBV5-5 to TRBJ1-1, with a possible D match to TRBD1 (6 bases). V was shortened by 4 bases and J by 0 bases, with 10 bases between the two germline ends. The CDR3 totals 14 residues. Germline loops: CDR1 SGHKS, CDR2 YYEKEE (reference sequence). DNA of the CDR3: TGTGCCAGCAGCCTGGGACAAATGAACACTGAAGCTTTCTTT. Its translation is CASSLGQMNTEAFF. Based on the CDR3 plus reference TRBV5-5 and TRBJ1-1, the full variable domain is DAGVTQSPTHLIKTRGQQVTLRCSPISGHKSVSWYQQVLGQGPQFIFQYYEKEERGRGNFPDRFSARQFPNYSSELNVNALLLGDSALYLCASSLGQMNTEAFFGQGTRLTVV.

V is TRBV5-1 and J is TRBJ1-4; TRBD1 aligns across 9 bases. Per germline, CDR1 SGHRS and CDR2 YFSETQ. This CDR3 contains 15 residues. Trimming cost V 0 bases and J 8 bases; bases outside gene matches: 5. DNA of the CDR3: TGCGCCAGCAGCTTGGTGGGACAGGGCGGCGAAAAACTGTTTTTT. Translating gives CASSLVGQGGEKLFF. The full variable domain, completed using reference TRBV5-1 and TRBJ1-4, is KAGVTQTPRYLIKTRGQQVTLSCSPISGHRSVSWYQQTPGQGLQFLFEYFSETQRNKGNFPGRFSGRQFSNSRSEMNVSTLELGDSALYLCASSLVGQGGEKLFFGSGTQLSVL.

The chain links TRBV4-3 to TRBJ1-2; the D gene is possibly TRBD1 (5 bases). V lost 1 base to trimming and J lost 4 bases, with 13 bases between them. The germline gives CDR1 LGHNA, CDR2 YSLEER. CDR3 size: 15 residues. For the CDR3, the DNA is TGCGCCAGCAGCCAAGGTAGAGCAGGGTCCTATGGCTACACCTTC. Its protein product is CASSQGRAGSYGYTF.

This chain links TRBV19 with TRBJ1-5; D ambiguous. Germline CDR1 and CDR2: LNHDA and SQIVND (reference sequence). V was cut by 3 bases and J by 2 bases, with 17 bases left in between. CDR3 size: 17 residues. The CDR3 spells CASSIGSTAAGNQPQHF. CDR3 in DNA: TGTGCCAGTAGTATTGGGTCCACTGCGGCGGGCAATCAGCCCCAGCATTTT.

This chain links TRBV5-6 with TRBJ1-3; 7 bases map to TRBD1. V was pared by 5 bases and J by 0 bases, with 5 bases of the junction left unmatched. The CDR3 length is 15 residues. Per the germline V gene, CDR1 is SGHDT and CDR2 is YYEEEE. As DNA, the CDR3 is TGTGCCAGCAGATTAGACAGGGCCTCTGGAAACACCATATATTTT. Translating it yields CASRLDRASGNTIYF.

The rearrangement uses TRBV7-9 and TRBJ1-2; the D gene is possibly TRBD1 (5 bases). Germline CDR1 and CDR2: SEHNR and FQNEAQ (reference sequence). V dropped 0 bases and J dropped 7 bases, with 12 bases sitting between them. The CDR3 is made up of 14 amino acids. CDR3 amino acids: CASSLAQGFGGYTF. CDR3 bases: TGTGCCAGCAGCTTAGCGCAGGGTTTCGGTGGCTACACCTTC.

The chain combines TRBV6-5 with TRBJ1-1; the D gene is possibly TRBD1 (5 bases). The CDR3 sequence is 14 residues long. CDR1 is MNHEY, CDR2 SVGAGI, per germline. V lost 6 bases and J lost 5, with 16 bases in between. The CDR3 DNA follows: TGTGCCAGCAGCTGGTCCGGCGGGGGGACTGAAGCTTTCTTT. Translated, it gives CASSWSGGGTEAFF.

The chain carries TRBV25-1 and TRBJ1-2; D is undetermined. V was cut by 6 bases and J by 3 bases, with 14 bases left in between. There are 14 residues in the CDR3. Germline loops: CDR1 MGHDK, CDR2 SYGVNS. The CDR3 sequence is CASSPSADYYGYTF. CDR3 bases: TGTGCCAGCAGCCCTTCGGCAGACTACTATGGCTACACCTTC.

This CDR3 reads CASSEIAGSSGNTIYF. CDR3 DNA sequence: TGTGCCAGCAGTGAAATCGCGGGTAGCTCTGGAAACACCATATATTTT. The chain employs TRBV6-1 and TRBJ1-3; D unresolved. CDR1 is MNHNS and CDR2 is SASEGT in the germline V gene. Trimming pared 2 bases from V and 0 bases from J, leaving 11 bases between. This CDR3 is 16 amino acids long.

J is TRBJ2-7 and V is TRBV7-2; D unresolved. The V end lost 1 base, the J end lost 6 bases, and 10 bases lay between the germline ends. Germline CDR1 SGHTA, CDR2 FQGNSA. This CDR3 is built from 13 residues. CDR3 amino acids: CASSLGHRPEQYF. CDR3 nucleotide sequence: TGTGCCAGCAGCTTAGGGCATCGCCCCGAGCAGTACTTC.

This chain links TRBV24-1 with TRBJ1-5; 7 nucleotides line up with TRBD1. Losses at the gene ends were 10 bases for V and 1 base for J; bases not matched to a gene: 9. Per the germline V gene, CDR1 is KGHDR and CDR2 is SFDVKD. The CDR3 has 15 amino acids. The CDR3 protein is CATAPSTGSNQPQHF. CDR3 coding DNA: TGTGCCACTGCCCCTTCGACAGGGAGCAATCAGCCCCAGCATTTT.